A single sample is the source of the 27 T cell receptor beta chains below, sequenced in a study of T cells expressing NK-cell markers. For each CDR3 protein, TCRdb gives one entry from its re-call of the 5' RACE reads, without DNA. This table holds some 500,000 distinct CDR3 sequences. Specimen: blood T cells: a sorted CD56 or NKG2C T cell subset, CD4+ or CD8+ T cells, or bulk PBMC T cells (not recorded which). The receptor set was obtained from a woman aged 45-60 years in good health.

This chain uses TRBV3-1 with TRBJ2-5; the TCRdb D gene call, TRBD2, has no DNA to confirm it. The CDR3 has 17 residues. Per the germline V gene, CDR1 is LGHDT and CDR2 is YNNKEL (reference sequence). CDR3 sequence: CASSQWKADRSSETQYF.

The J gene is TRBJ2-5, the V gene TRBV7-9. Per the germline V gene, CDR1 is SEHNR and CDR2 is FQNEAQ (reference sequence). CDR3 length: 11 amino acids. The CDR3 is CALQGKETQYF.

The chain is built from TRBV20-1 and TRBJ2-1. The CDR3 length is 12 residues. CDR1 and CDR2 (germline): DFQATT, SNEGSKA (reference sequence). CDR3 sequence: CSASVQGYEQFF.

CDR3 in amino acids: CASSEGGSGKETQYF. The chain carries TRBV6-1 and TRBJ2-5; the D gene TCRdb calls, TRBD2, cannot be checked with no DNA. Germline V gives CDR1 MNHNS, CDR2 SASEGT. This CDR3 comprises 15 residues.

V is TRBV5-1 and J is TRBJ2-1; TCRdb names TRBD2, which stays unverified in the absence of DNA. There are 16 residues in the CDR3. Germline CDR1 and CDR2: SGHRS and YFSETQ. The CDR3: CASSSPSGRDYNEQFF. The whole variable domain, remainder taken from reference TRBV5-1 and TRBJ2-1, is KAGVTQTPRYLIKTRGQQVTLSCSPISGHRSVSWYQQTPGQGLQFLFEYFSETQRNKGNFPGRFSGRQFSNSRSEMNVSTLELGDSALYLCASSSPSGRDYNEQFFGPGTRLTVL.

The chain joins TRBV25-1 to TRBJ1-5; without DNA, the TCRdb call of TRBD1 cannot be checked. Germline V gives CDR1 MGHDK, CDR2 SYGVNS. CDR3 length: 13 residues. The CDR3 sequence: CASSAPGQGTQHF.

V and J are TRBV5-6 and TRBJ1-1; the TRBD1 assignment by TCRdb is unverifiable without DNA. The CDR3 sequence is 15 residues long. Per the germline V gene, CDR1 is SGHDT and CDR2 is YYEEEE. The CDR3 region is CASSLTTGMNTEAFF. The full variable domain, rest sourced from reference TRBV5-6 and TRBJ1-1, is DAGVTQSPTHLIKTRGQQVTLRCSPKSGHDTVSWYQQALGQGPQFIFQYYEEEERQRGNFPDRFSGHQFPNYSSELNVNALLLGDSALYLCASSLTTGMNTEAFFGQGTRLTVV.

This rearrangement joins TRBV11-3 to TRBJ2-7; TCRdb's D gene call, TRBD2, goes unchecked for lack of DNA. The CDR3 contains 16 residues. Germline V gives CDR1 SGHNT, CDR2 YENEEA. The CDR3 is CASSPGTSGYSYEQYF. Together with reference TRBV11-3 and TRBJ2-7, the CDR3 gives the full variable domain: EAGVVQSPRYKIIEKKQPVAFWCNPISGHNTLYWYLQNLGQGPELLIRYENEEAVDDSQLPKDRFSAERLKGVDSTLKIQPAELGDSAVYLCASSPGTSGYSYEQYFGPGTRLTVT.

V is TRBV11-3 and J is TRBJ2-1; TCRdb returns TRBD1, unconfirmable since there is no DNA. This CDR3 has 16 amino acids. Germline V lookup: CDR1 SGHNT, CDR2 YENEEA. This CDR3 reads CASSLVGQGGYNEQFF.

This CDR3 reads CASSPGSRSKLPGTDTQYF. The V gene is TRBV12-3 or TRBV12-4, the J gene TRBJ2-3. CDR3 length: 19 residues.

The J gene is TRBJ2-5, the V gene TRBV7-7; TCRdb gives TRBD1 as the D gene, but with no DNA this cannot be confirmed. The CDR3 totals 16 residues. The germline gives CDR1 SSHAT, CDR2 FNYEAQ (reference sequence). CDR3 loop: CASSPNPGGAPETQYF.

The rearrangement links TRBV4-2 to TRBJ2-6; with no DNA, the TCRdb D assignment of TRBD1 cannot be verified. The CDR3 consists of 17 residues. The germline gives CDR1 LGHNA, CDR2 YNFKEQ. CDR3: CASSQLFGQWGANVLTF.

The rearrangement uses TRBV24-1 and TRBJ2-5; TCRdb lists TRBD2, though no DNA is available to test this call. From germline, CDR1 is KGHDR and CDR2 SFDVKD. The CDR3 is 11 residues long. The CDR3: CATMEGETQYF.

CDR3 protein: CASSTHSRTTNEKLFF. The chain is built from TRBV4-1 and TRBJ1-4. The germline V gene encodes CDR1 MGHRA and CDR2 YSYEKL. This CDR3 contains 16 residues.

This CDR3 reads CASSESGRTYEQYF. This chain connects TRBV10-1 to TRBJ2-7; TCRdb reports TRBD1, a call that lacks DNA to check it against. The CDR3 spans 14 residues. Germline V gives CDR1 WNHNN, CDR2 SYGVQD (reference sequence).

This sequence joins TRBV20-1 and TRBJ2-1; the TCRdb D gene call, TRBD2, has no DNA to confirm it. CDR1 is DFQATT and CDR2 is SNEGSKA in the germline V gene (reference sequence). The length of the CDR3 is 14 residues. CDR3 protein: CSAREAGGPWEQFF.

The chain carries TRBV4-1 and TRBJ2-1; TCRdb calls TRBD2, which cannot be checked without DNA. The CDR3 runs to 16 residues. Germline assignment: CDR1 MGHRA and CDR2 YSYEKL. CDR3 sequence reads: CASSHATSGRYNEQFF.

This chain connects TRBV12-3 or TRBV12-4 to TRBJ1-3. CDR3 length: 15 residues. The CDR3 is CASSPNRASGNTIYF.

The chain is built from TRBV14 and TRBJ1-2. Germline V gives CDR1 SGHDN, CDR2 FVKESK. This CDR3 region has 12 residues. The CDR3 sequence is CASSPIYYGYTF.

The genes are TRBV12-3 or TRBV12-4 and TRBJ2-1; as DNA is missing, the TRBD2 call by TCRdb cannot be tested. The length of the CDR3 is 16 residues. This CDR3 reads CASSLAGGPFDNEQFF.

The chain has TRBV25-1 and TRBJ2-2. Germline assignment: CDR1 MGHDK and CDR2 SYGVNS. The CDR3 loop spans 13 amino acids. The CDR3 reads CASTRTTSGELFF.

The V call is TRBV20-1, the J call TRBJ1-1. There are 13 residues in the CDR3. Germline CDR1 is DFQATT and CDR2 is SNEGSKA (reference sequence). The CDR3 sequence is CTPKPVTNTEAFF.

This chain connects TRBV20-1 to TRBJ2-3; TCRdb selects TRBD2, and the lack of DNA leaves this call unchecked. CDR3 size: 15 residues. The germline gives CDR1 DFQATT, CDR2 SNEGSKA (reference sequence). CDR3 loop: CSATSGSKGADTQYF.

The chain carries TRBV5-6 and TRBJ1-2; lacking DNA, the TRBD1 call made by TCRdb goes unchecked. The CDR3 runs 12 residues. Germline V gene lookup returns CDR1 SGHDT and CDR2 YYEEEE. CDR3 sequence reads: CASSTTGVGYTF.

V usage is TRBV9 and J usage is TRBJ2-7. The CDR3 sequence is 13 residues long. CDR1 and CDR2 (germline): SGDLS, YYNGEE. The CDR3 here is CASSVGSTYEQYF.

The genes are TRBV5-6 and TRBJ1-4. This CDR3 comprises 13 residues. Looked up from germline, CDR1 is SGHDT and CDR2 is YYEEEE. CDR3 loop: CASSSAPNEKLFF.

The gene calls are TRBV24-1 and TRBJ2-2; TCRdb selects TRBD1, and the lack of DNA leaves this call unchecked. This CDR3 has 15 residues. Germline V gene sequence: CDR1 KGHDR, CDR2 SFDVKD. CDR3 sequence reads: CATSLSRGNTGELFF.